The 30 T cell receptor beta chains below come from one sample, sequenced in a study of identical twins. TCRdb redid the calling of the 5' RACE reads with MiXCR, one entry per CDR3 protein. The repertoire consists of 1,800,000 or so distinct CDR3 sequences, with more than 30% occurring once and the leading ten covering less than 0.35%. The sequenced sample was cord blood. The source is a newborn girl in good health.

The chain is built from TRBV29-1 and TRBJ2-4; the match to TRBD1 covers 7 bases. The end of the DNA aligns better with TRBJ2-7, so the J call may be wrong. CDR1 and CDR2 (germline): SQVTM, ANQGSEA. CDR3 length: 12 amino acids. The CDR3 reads CSVDRGRNEQYF. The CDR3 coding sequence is TGCAGCGTTGACAGGGGGAGAAACGAGCAGTACTTC.

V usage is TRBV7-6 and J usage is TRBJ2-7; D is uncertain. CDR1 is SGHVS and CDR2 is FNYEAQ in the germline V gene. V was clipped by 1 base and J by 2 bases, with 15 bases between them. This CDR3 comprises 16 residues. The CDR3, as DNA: TGTGCCAGCAGCTTAGGGGTAACCTCCCCCGCCTACGAGCAGTACTTC. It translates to CASSLGVTSPAYEQYF.

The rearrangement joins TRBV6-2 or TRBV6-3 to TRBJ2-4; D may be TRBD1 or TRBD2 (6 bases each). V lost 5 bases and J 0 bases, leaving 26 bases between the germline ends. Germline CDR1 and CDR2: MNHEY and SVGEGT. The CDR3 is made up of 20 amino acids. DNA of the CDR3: TGTGCCAGCAGTCCGCTAAACTCGAATGGGGGGCCCTTAGCCAAAAACATTCAGTACTTC. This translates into CASSPLNSNGGPLAKNIQYF.

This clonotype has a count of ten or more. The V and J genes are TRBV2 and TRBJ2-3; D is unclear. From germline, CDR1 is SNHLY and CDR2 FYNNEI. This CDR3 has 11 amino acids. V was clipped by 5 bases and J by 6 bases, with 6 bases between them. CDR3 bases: TGTGCCAGCAGTAAGGTTGATACGCAGTATTTT. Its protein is CASSKVDTQYF.

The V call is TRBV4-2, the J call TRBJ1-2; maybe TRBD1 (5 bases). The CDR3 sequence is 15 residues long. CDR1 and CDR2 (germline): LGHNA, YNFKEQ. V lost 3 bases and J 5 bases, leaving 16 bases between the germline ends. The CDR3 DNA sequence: TGTGCCAGCAGCCAGTTGACAGATGGAGTTTATGGCTACACCTTC. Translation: CASSQLTDGVYGYTF.

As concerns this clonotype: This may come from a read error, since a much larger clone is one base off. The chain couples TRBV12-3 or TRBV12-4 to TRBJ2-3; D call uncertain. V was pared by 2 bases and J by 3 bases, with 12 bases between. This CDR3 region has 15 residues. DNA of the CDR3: TGTGCCAGCAGTTTAAGGGCTATCGGGACAGATACGCAGTATTTT. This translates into CASSLRAIGTDTQYF.

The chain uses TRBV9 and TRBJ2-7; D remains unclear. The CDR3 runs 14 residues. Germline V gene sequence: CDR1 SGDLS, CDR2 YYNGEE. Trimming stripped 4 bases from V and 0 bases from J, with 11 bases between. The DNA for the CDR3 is TGTGCCAGCAGCTCTAGACTCGCCTCCTACGAGCAGTACTTC. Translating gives CASSSRLASYEQYF. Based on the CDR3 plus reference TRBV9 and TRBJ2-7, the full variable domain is DSGVTQTPKHLITATGQRVTLRCSPRSGDLSVYWYQQSLDQGLQFLIQYYNGEERAKGNILERFSAQQFPDLHSELNLSSLELGDSALYFCASSSRLASYEQYFGPGTRLTVT.

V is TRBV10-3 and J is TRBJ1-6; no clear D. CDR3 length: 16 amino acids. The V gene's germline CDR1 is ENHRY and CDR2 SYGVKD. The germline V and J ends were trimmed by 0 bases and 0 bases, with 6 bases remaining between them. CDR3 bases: TGTGCCATCAGTGAGTCAGGGCTCTCCTATAATTCACCCCTCCACTTT. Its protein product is CAISESGLSYNSPLHF.

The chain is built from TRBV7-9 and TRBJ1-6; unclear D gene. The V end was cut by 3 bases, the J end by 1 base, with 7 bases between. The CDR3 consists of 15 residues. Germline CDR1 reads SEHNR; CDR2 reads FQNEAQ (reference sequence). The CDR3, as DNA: TGTGCCAGCAGCTTGGGGAATTCCTATAATTCACCCCTCCACTTT. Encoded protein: CASSLGNSYNSPLHF.

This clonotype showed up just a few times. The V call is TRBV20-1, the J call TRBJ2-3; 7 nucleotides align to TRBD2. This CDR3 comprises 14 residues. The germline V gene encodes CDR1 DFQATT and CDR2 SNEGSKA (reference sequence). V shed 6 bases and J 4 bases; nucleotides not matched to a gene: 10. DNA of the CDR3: TGCAGTGCCCAGGTGGAGCGGGAAGCAGATACGCAGTATTTT. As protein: CSAQVEREADTQYF.

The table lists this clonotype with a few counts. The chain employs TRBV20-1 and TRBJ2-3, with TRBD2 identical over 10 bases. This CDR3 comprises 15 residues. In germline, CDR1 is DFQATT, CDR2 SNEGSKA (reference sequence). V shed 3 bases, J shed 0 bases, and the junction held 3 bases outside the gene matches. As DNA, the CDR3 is TGCAGTGCTAGGGGACTAGCGCTAAGCACAGATACGCAGTATTTT. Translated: CSARGLALSTDTQYF.

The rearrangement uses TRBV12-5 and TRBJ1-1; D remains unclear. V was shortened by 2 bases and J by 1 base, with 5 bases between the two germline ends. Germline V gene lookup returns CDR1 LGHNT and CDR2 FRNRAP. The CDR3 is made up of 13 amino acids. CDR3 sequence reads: CASGLPGNTEAFF. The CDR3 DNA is TGTGCTAGTGGTTTGCCGGGGAACACTGAAGCTTTCTTT.

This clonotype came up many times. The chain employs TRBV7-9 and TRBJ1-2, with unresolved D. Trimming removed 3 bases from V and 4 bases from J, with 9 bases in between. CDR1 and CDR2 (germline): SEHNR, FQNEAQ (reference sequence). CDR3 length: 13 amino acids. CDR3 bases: TGTGCCAGCAGCTTTGGGGTTTCCTATGGCTACACCTTC. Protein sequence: CASSFGVSYGYTF. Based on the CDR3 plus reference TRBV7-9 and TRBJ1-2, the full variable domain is DTGVSQNPRHKITKRGQNVTFRCDPISEHNRLYWYRQTLGQGPEFLTYFQNEAQLEKSRLLSDRFSAERPKGSFSTLEIQRTEQGDSAMYLCASSFGVSYGYTFGSGTRLTVV.

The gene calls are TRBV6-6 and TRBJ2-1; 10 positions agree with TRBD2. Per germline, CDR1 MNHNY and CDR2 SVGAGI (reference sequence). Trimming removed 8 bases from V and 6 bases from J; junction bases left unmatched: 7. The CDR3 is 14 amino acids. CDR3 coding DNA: TGTGCCAGCTTACCGGGACTAGCGTCCAATGAGCAGTTCTTC. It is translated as CASLPGLASNEQFF.

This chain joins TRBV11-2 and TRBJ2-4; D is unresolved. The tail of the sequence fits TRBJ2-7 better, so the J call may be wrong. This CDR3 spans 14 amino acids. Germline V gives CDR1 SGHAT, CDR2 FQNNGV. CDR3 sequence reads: CASSNMKSHYEQYF. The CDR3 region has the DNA TGTGCCAGCAGCAACATGAAGTCCCACTACGAGCAGTACTTC.

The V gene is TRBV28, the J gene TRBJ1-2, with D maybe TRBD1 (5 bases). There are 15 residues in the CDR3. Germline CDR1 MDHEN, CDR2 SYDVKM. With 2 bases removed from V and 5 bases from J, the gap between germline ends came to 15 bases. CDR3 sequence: CASSLAVLGTYGYTF. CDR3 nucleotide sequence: TGTGCCAGCAGTTTAGCTGTTCTGGGGACGTATGGCTACACCTTC.

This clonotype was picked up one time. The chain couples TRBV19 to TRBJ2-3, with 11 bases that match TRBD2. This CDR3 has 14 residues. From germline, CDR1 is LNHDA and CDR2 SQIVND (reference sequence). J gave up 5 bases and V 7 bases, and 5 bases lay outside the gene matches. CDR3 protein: CASTRGLAGDTQYF. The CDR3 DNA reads TGTGCCAGTACCCGTGGACTAGCGGGAGATACGCAGTATTTT. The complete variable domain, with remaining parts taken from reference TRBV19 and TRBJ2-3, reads DGGITQSPKYLFRKEGQNVTLSCEQNLNHDAMYWYRQDPGQGLRLIYYSQIVNDFQKGDIAEGYSVSREKKESFPLTVTSAQKNPTAFYLCASTRGLAGDTQYFGPGTRLTVL.

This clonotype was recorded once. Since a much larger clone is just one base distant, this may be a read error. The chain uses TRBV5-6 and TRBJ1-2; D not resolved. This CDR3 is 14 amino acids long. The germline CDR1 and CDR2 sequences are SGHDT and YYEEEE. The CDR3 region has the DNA TGTGCCAGCAGCCCACTCAACCCGTCCTATAGCTACACCTTC. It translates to CASSPLNPSYSYTF.

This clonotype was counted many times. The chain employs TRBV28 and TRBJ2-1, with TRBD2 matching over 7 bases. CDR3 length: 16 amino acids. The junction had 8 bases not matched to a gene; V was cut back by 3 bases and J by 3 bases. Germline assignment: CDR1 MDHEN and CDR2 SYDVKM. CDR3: CASSFLGDYLYNEQFF. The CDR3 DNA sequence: TGTGCCAGCAGTTTCCTCGGGGACTACCTCTACAATGAGCAGTTCTTC.

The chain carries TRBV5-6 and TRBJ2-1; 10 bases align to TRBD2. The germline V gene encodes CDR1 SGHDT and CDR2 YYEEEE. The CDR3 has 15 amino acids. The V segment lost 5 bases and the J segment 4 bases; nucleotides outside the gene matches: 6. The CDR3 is CASSWGTSVYNEQFF. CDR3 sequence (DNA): TGTGCCAGCAGTTGGGGGACTAGCGTTTACAATGAGCAGTTCTTC.

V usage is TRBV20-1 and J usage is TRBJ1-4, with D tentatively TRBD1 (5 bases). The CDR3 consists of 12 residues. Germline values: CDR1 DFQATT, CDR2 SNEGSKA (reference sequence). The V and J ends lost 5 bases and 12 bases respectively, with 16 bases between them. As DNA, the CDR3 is TGCAGTGCTCCCTATTCGGCGGGGGAACTGTTTTTT. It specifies CSAPYSAGELFF.

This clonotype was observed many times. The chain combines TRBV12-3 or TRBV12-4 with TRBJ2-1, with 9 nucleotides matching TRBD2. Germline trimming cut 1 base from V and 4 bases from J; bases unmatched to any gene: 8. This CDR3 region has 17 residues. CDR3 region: CASSLGSGGRGYNEQFF. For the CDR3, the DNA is TGTGCCAGCAGTTTAGGATCCGGCGGGAGGGGATACAATGAGCAGTTCTTC.

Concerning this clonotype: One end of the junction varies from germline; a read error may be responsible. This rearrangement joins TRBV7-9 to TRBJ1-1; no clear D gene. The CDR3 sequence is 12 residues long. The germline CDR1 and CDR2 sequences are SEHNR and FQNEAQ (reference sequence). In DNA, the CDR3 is TGTGCCTGCAGCTTTGGGGACACTGAAGCTTTCTTT. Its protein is CACSFGDTEAFF.

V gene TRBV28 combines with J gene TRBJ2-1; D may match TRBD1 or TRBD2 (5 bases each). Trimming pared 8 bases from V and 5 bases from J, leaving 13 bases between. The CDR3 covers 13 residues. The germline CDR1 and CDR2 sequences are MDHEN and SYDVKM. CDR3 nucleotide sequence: TGTGCCAGCCGGGACCCCTGGAACAATGAGCAGTTCTTC. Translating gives CASRDPWNNEQFF.

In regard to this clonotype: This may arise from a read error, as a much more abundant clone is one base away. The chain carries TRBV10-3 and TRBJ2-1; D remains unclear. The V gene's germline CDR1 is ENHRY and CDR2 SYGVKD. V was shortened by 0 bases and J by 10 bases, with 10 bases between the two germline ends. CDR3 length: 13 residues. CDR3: CAISESGFYEQFF. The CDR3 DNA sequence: TGTGCCATCAGTGAGTCAGGATTCTACGAGCAGTTCTTC.

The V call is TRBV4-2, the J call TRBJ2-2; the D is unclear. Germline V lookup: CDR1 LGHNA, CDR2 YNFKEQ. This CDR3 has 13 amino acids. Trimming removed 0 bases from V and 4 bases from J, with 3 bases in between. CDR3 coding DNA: TGTGCCAGCAGCCAAGATGGCACCGGGGAGCTGTTTTTT. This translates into CASSQDGTGELFF.

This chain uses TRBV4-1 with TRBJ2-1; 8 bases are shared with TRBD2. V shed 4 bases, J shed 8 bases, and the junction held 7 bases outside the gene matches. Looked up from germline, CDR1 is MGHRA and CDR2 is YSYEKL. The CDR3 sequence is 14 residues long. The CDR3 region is CASSPGGDDDEQFF. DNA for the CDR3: TGCGCCAGCAGCCCCGGGGGGGATGACGATGAGCAGTTCTTC.

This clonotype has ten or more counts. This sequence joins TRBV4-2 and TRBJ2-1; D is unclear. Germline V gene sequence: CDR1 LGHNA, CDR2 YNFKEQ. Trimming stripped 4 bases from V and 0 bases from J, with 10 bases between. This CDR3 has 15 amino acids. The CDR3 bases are TGTGCCAGCAGCCCTCTGGTGAGCTCCTACAATGAGCAGTTCTTC. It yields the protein CASSPLVSSYNEQFF.

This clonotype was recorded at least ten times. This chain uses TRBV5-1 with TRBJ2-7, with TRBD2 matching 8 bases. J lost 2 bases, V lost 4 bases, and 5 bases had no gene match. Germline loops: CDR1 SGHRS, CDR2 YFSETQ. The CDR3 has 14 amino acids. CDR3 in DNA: TGCGCCAGCAGCCTGCGGGGGGAGCCCTACGAGCAGTACTTC. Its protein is CASSLRGEPYEQYF.

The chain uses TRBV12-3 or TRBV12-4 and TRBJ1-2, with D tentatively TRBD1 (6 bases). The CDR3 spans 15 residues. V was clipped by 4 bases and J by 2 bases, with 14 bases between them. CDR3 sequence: CASSSPAGANYGYTF. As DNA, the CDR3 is TGTGCCAGCAGTTCCCCGGCAGGGGCAAACTATGGCTACACCTTC.